The clone carrying this T cell receptor beta chain was seen at least ten times. The data are from a study of metastatic and nonmetastatic thyroid tumors. TCRdb re-analyzed the PCR reads using MiXCR. The data hold about 23,000 clones, with about a fifth observed a single time. Every patient was untreated before thyroid surgery. This CDR3 is built from 18 residues. V dropped 5 bases and J dropped 3; count of bases not matched to a gene: 14. Germline V gene data show CDR1 as PRHDT and CDR2 as FYEKMQ (reference sequence). The chain links TRBV13 to TRBJ1-3, with TRBD1 matching over 9 bases. The receptor comes from a female donor with papillary thyroid cancer or a benign thyroid nodule (not recorded which). Some clones in this sample may be carry-over from other donors' samples. Sequenced material: blood. The CDR3 here is CASSPLRGQGTDGNTIYF. CDR3 sequence (DNA): TGTGCCAGCAGCCCACTTAGGGGACAGGGAACAGATGGAAACACCATATATTTT. Full variable domain (missing parts from reference TRBV13 and TRBJ1-3): AAGVIQSPRHLIKEKRETATLKCYPIPRHDTVYWYQQGPGQDPQFLISFYEKMQSDKGSIPDRFSAQQFSDYHSELNMSSLELGDSALYFCASSPLRGQGTDGNTIYFGEGSWLTVV.